Listed below are T cell receptor beta chains from one sample, sequenced in a study of blood T cell repertoires in COVID-19. Only in-frame clones appear in the TCRdb table, and some are missing; sequencing was by immunoSEQ multiplex PCR. Among 140,000 or so clones listed, about four fifths were seen once. Sequencing input: PBMCs or T cells enriched from blood (not recorded which). All receptors come from a woman between 50 and 59 years old with acute COVID-19. CDR3s include the opening cysteine and the closing phenylalanine or tryptophan. A D gene is named only where the DNA matches it firmly. Rows give clone size only sometimes, using once, few, many, or a class for an expanded clone.

V	J	D	size	DNA	CDR3
TRBV5-4	TRBJ1-2	NA	NA	TGTGCCAGCAGCTCGGGGGGGCGCCCCCCATCTGGCTACACCTTC	CASSSGGRPPSGYTF
TRBV3-1/TRBV3-2	TRBJ1-1	NA	NA	TGTGCCAGCAGCCAGGGTCGATTGAGGACTGAAGCTTTCTTT	CASSQGRLRTEAFF
TRBV28	TRBJ1-6	TRBD1	NA	TGTGCCAGCAGTTCTCCGGACAGGTTAAATTCACCCCTCCACTTT	CASSSPDRLNSPLHF
TRBV21-1	TRBJ1-6	NA	NA	TGTGCCAGCAGCGATTGCAGGTGTGTCAGGGGTCATAATTCACCCCTCCACTTT	CASSDCRCVRGHNSPLHF
TRBV6-5	TRBJ2-7	TRBD2	NA	TGTGCCAGCAGTTACCCACTAGCGGAGGTCTCCTACGAGCAGTACTTC	CASSYPLAEVSYEQYF
TRBV7-9	TRBJ2-5	TRBD2	NA	TGTGCCAGCAGCCCCAGGGGGGGGGTCACTAGCGGGAGAGCGGAGACCCAGTACTTC	CASSPRGGVTSGRAETQYF
TRBV4-3	TRBJ2-2	TRBD1	once	TGCGCCAGCAGCCCGGGACAGGGTTACACCGGGGAGCTGTTTTTT	CASSPGQGYTGELFF
TRBV6-2/TRBV6-3	TRBJ2-7	TRBD2	NA	TGTGCCAGCAGTTACTCGACGGCGGTGCTAGCGGGAGGGTTAAGCTCCTACGAGCAGTACTTC	CASSYSTAVLAGGLSSYEQYF
TRBV5-6	TRBJ2-5	TRBD2	NA	TGTGCCAGCAATCTTCGGGGGGGCCCCGGAGAGACCCAGTACTTC	CASNLRGGPGETQYF
TRBV19	TRBJ2-1	TRBD2	NA	TGTGCCAGTAGTATCTCCGGGACTAACTACAATGAGCAGTTCTTC	CASSISGTNYNEQFF
TRBV5-4	TRBJ2-7	NA	NA	TGTGCCAGCAGCTTGAGTAGCGGAGTTTACGAGCAGTACTTC	CASSLSSGVYEQYF
TRBV11-2	TRBJ1-2	NA	NA	TGTGCCAGCAGGATACAGGGCTATGGCTACACCTTC	CASRIQGYGYTF
TRBV7-9	TRBJ2-7	TRBD2	NA	TGTGCCAGCAGCTCCCTAGCGGGAGGCAACGAGCAGTACTTC	CASSSLAGGNEQYF
TRBV2	TRBJ1-2	TRBD1	NA	TGTGCCAGCGCCGAGACAGGGGGATATGGCTACACCTTC	CASAETGGYGYTF
TRBV7-2	TRBJ2-1	TRBD2	NA	TGTGCCAGCAGCTACGGACTAGATGAGCAGTTCTTC	CASSYGLDEQFF
TRBV10-3	TRBJ2-5	TRBD1	NA	TGTGCCACCCGGGACAGGGCTGAGACCCAGTACTTC	CATRDRAETQYF
TRBV10-3	TRBJ2-1	TRBD2	few	TGTGCCATCAGTGAGACGATCTCTAGCGGGAGCAATGAGCAGTTCTTC	CAISETISSGSNEQFF
TRBV11-1	TRBJ1-2	NA	NA	TGTGCCAGCAGCTTAACGGCCGGCCAGGTCTATGGCTACACCTTC	CASSLTAGQVYGYTF
TRBV19	TRBJ1-3	TRBD1	once	TGTGCCAGTAGTGCCCGGGACAGGGGAAACACCATATATTTT	CASSARDRGNTIYF
TRBV11-2	TRBJ2-7	NA	NA	TGTGCCAGCAGCTCCCTCTGGGACAACGTTTACGAGCAGTACTTC	CASSSLWDNVYEQYF
TRBV6-1	TRBJ2-3	TRBD2	NA	TGTGCCAGCAGTGGGGGACTAGCGGCGACGGGGGATACGCAGTATTTT	CASSGGLAATGDTQYF
TRBV19	TRBJ1-6	NA	NA	TGTGCCAGTAGGCCCGGCGCGGAATCAAATTCACCCCTCCACTTT	CASRPGAESNSPLHF
TRBV29-1	TRBJ2-5	TRBD2	once	TGCAGCGTCCGCTTGGGCGGGAGGGGGGAGACCCAGTACTTC	CSVRLGGRGETQYF
TRBV6-2/TRBV6-3	TRBJ2-3	NA	few	TGTGCCAGCAGTGACTACTATAGAGATACGCAGTATTTT	CASSDYYRDTQYF
TRBV24-1	TRBJ1-2	TRBD1	NA	TGTGCCACCAGTGAACTTGGACAGGGCGAGGGCTACACCTTC	CATSELGQGEGYTF
TRBV5-4	TRBJ2-3	NA	NA	TGTGCCAGCAGCTTTGACAAGAGCACAGATACGCAGTATTTT	CASSFDKSTDTQYF
TRBV28	TRBJ2-1	NA	NA	TGTGCCAGCAGTCGTCGGGTGGTCAAGAATGAGCAGTTCTTC	CASSRRVVKNEQFF
TRBV5-1	TRBJ2-3	NA	NA	TGCGCCAGCAGCCGGACGGGGGGCGGCCCAGATACGCAGTATTTT	CASSRTGGGPDTQYF
TRBV9	TRBJ2-7	NA	NA	TGTGCCAGCAGCGCTCCAAATTCGGGGGAGCAGTACTTC	CASSAPNSGEQYF
TRBV15	TRBJ1-5	NA	NA	TGTGCCACCAGCAGAGAGACAGGCAATCAGCCCCAGCATTTT	CATSRETGNQPQHF
TRBV11-3	TRBJ2-3	TRBD2	NA	TGTGCCAGCAGCCAACGGACTAGCGGGAGTAGAGATACGCAGTATTTT	CASSQRTSGSRDTQYF
TRBV27	TRBJ2-2	NA	once	TGTGCCAGCAGCCCGAGGCAGGGGAGGAACACCGGGGAGCTGTTTTTT	CASSPRQGRNTGELFF
TRBV14	TRBJ1-3	TRBD1	few	TGTGCCAGCAGCCCGACAGGGAGGACGAACACCATATATTTT	CASSPTGRTNTIYF
TRBV5-1	TRBJ2-3	TRBD2	NA	TGCGCCAGCAGCTTGGACCAAAGTGGGACTAGCACAGATACACAGTATTTT	CASSLDQSGTSTDTQYF
TRBV29-1	TRBJ1-1	TRBD1	few	TGCAGCGTTCAGTCGGGACAGCCTTACACTGAAGCTTTCTTT	CSVQSGQPYTEAFF
TRBV7-9	TRBJ2-7	TRBD2	NA	TGTGCCAGCAGCTTACGGGTCGCTGGGAGGGCTGGGTACGAGCAGTACTTC	CASSLRVAGRAGYEQYF
TRBV12-3/TRBV12-4	TRBJ1-1	NA	once	TGTGCCAGCAGCCTTCAGAGGGGGACTGAAGCTTTCTTT	CASSLQRGTEAFF
TRBV7-2	TRBJ2-1	TRBD2	NA	TGTGCCAGCAGCCCTTCCCCAGCGGGAGTTAGGAATGAGCAGTTCTTC	CASSPSPAGVRNEQFF
TRBV7-9	TRBJ1-2	NA	NA	TGTGCCAGCAGCGACCCGGGTTCTGCAGGGAGGTATGGCTACACCTTC	CASSDPGSAGRYGYTF
TRBV12-5	TRBJ1-2	NA	NA	TGTGCTAGTGGTCCGAACCCGGACACCGATGGCTACACCTTC	CASGPNPDTDGYTF
TRBV12-3/TRBV12-4	TRBJ1-4	NA	NA	TGTGCCAGCACTCACAGCAATAATGAAAAACTGTTTTTT	CASTHSNNEKLFF
TRBV3-1/TRBV3-2	TRBJ2-1	TRBD1	NA	TGTGCCAGCAGCCAAGGACAGGGCTATGAGCAGTTCTTC	CASSQGQGYEQFF
TRBV19	TRBJ1-4	NA	NA	TGTGCCAGTAGTATATCCCGCGGCTTAGGTGAAAAACTGTTTTTT	CASSISRGLGEKLFF
TRBV2	TRBJ2-2	TRBD2	NA	TGTGCCAGCAGTGAGGGGCTAGCGGGGATTAGGACCACCGGGGAGCTGTTTTTT	CASSEGLAGIRTTGELFF
TRBV6-1	TRBJ1-6	TRBD1	NA	TGTGCCAGCAGTGAAGTAGGGACAGGGGTGACACCCCTCCACTTT	CASSEVGTGVTPLHF
TRBV18	TRBJ1-4	NA	once	TGTGCCAGCTCACCAATTGGGGCCGGTGAAAAACTGTTTTTT	CASSPIGAGEKLFF
TRBV11-3	TRBJ2-3	TRBD2	NA	TGTGCCAGCAGCCCGCCGGGGGGGACAGATACGCAGTATTTT	CASSPPGGTDTQYF
TRBV29-1	TRBJ1-3	NA	NA	TGCAGCGTTGAACAGAACCTGGTCTCTGGAAACACCATATATTTT	CSVEQNLVSGNTIYF
TRBV10-1	TRBJ1-5	TRBD1	NA	TGCGCCAGCAGAACGACAGGGACCCGTAGCAATCAGCCCCAGCATTTT	CASRTTGTRSNQPQHF
TRBV24-1	TRBJ2-3	TRBD1	NA	TGTGCCACCAGTGATCGCAGGGGGCGATCAGATACGCAGTATTTT	CATSDRRGRSDTQYF
TRBV3-1/TRBV3-2	TRBJ2-7	TRBD2	NA	TGTGCCAGCAGCCAAACGGGACTAGCGGCCTACGAGCAGTACTTC	CASSQTGLAAYEQYF
TRBV11-3	TRBJ1-1	NA	NA	TGTGCCAGCAGCCCCGGGGGTACCGGGGGGAAAAACACTGAAGCTTTCTTT	CASSPGGTGGKNTEAFF
TRBV7-3	TRBJ2-7	NA	NA	TGTGCCAGCAGCCCAGGGATCGGCTACGAGCAGTACTTC	CASSPGIGYEQYF
TRBV5-4	TRBJ2-3	TRBD2	NA	TGTGCCAGCAGCTCCAAGACTAGCGGGGTAACAGATACGCAGTATTTT	CASSSKTSGVTDTQYF